These 30 T cell receptor beta chains originate from one sample sequenced in a study of blood T cell repertoires in COVID-19. Clones were read by immunoSEQ multiplex PCR, and TCRdb kept only the in-frame ones, dropping some. The sample contains 200,000 to 300,000 clones, around nine tenths of which appear only once. The sequencing sample was made of PBMCs or T cells enriched from blood (not recorded which). The receptors come from a woman between 18 and 29 years old who had recovered from COVID-19.

The CDR3 loop is CAWSGVQTGGVYEQYF. The CDR3 DNA reads TGTGCCTGGTCAGGGGTCCAGACAGGGGGTGTATACGAGCAGTACTTC. The chain couples TRBV30 to TRBJ2-7; 9 nucleotides agree with TRBD1. The CDR3 totals 16 residues. Trimming removed 5 bases from V and 4 bases from J; junction bases left unmatched: 15. Germline V lookup: CDR1 GTSNPN, CDR2 SVGIG (reference sequence).

V is TRBV27 and J is TRBJ2-7; a possible D gene is TRBD2 (5 bases). V was shortened by 7 bases and J by 0 bases, with 7 bases between the two germline ends. Looked up from germline, CDR1 is MNHEY and CDR2 is SMNVEV (reference sequence). The CDR3 has 12 residues. The CDR3: CASMGASYEQYF. For the CDR3, the DNA is TGTGCCAGCATGGGAGCCTCCTACGAGCAGTACTTC.

This clone occurred once. The genes are TRBV3-1 (or the pseudogene TRBV3-2) and TRBJ2-2; D not certain. Germline V gene data show CDR1 as LGHDT and CDR2 as YNNKEL (reference sequence). V lost 1 base and J lost 7, with 10 bases in between. This CDR3 is 14 amino acids long. The CDR3 bases are TGTGCCAGCAGCCAAGGACCGGGTAACGGGGAGCTGTTTTTT. It yields the protein CASSQGPGNGELFF.

The chain is built from TRBV5-1 and TRBJ2-7; 7 bases are shared with TRBD1. J lost 3 bases, V lost 2 bases, and 5 bases had no gene match. The CDR3 consists of 14 residues. Germline CDR1 SGHRS, CDR2 YFSETQ. The CDR3 sequence is CASSLFQGVYEQYF. DNA for the CDR3: TGCGCCAGCAGCTTATTCCAGGGGGTCTACGAGCAGTACTTC.

The V gene is TRBV7-9, the J gene TRBJ2-1; 13 bases are a match to TRBD2. There are 17 residues in the CDR3. Germline values: CDR1 SEHNR, CDR2 FQNEAQ (reference sequence). Unmatched junction bases numbered 10, after V lost 5 bases and J lost 6 bases. In DNA form, the CDR3 reads TGTGCCAGCAGCGCCGGGACTAGCGGGAAGTATACCAATGAGCAGTTCTTC. It codes for CASSAGTSGKYTNEQFF.

The V call is TRBV6-5, the J call TRBJ1-5, with a weak D call TRBD1 (6 bases). The ends were cut back, 7 bases at V and 5 bases at J, with 18 bases in the middle. This CDR3 is 15 amino acids long. CDR1 and CDR2 (germline): MNHEY, SVGAGI. The CDR3 reads CASKAGGQTHQPQHF. The CDR3 DNA is TGTGCCAGCAAAGCCGGCGGACAGACCCATCAGCCCCAGCATTTT.

The V and J genes are TRBV6-1 and TRBJ1-3, with D possibly TRBD1 on 5 matching bases. The length of the CDR3 is 15 residues. The germline V gene encodes CDR1 MNHNS and CDR2 SASEGT. Trimming left V 2 bases short and J 4 bases short, with 12 bases between. CDR3 sequence (DNA): TGTGCCAGCAGTGAACACCGGGGGTGGGGAAACACCATATATTTT. This gives the protein CASSEHRGWGNTIYF.

J is TRBJ2-5 and V is TRBV9; D remains unclear. The germline V and J ends were trimmed by 0 bases and 0 bases, with 6 bases remaining between them. The V gene's germline CDR1 is SGDLS and CDR2 YYNGEE. The CDR3 has 14 amino acids. Written as DNA, the CDR3 is TGTGCCAGCAGCGTAGGTCCAGACCAAGAGACCCAGTACTTC. Amino acids: CASSVGPDQETQYF.

V and J are TRBV11-1 and TRBJ2-1; 10 bases map to TRBD2. The CDR3 is 13 amino acids. V shed 5 bases, J shed 14 bases, and the junction held 9 bases outside the gene matches. From germline, CDR1 is SGHAT and CDR2 FQDESV (reference sequence). The CDR3 DNA follows: TGTGCCAGCAGCGACATCGAAGGGACTAGCGAGTTCTTC. Translated: CASSDIEGTSEFF.

The chain has TRBV6-5 and TRBJ2-7, with D perhaps matching TRBD2 (5 bases). V was clipped by 6 bases and J by 1 base, with 16 bases between them. The CDR3 totals 15 residues. The germline gives CDR1 MNHEY, CDR2 SVGAGI. The CDR3 loop reads CASRPNPDLSYEQYF. The DNA of the CDR3 is TGTGCCAGCAGGCCCAATCCGGACTTATCCTACGAGCAGTACTTC.

V usage is TRBV9 and J usage is TRBJ2-1; TRBD2 aligns across 7 bases. Germline CDR1 is SGDLS and CDR2 is YYNGEE. This CDR3 has 15 amino acids. The trim removed 0 bases at V and 4 bases at J, leaving 4 bases unmatched. CDR3 in amino acids: CASSVDGGSYNEQFF. The CDR3 nucleotides read TGTGCCAGCAGCGTAGACGGGGGGTCATACAATGAGCAGTTCTTC.

This rearrangement joins TRBV28 to TRBJ2-7; no reliable D call. CDR3 length: 12 amino acids. Germline values: CDR1 MDHEN, CDR2 SYDVKM. The ends were cut back, 6 bases at V and 3 bases at J, with 9 bases in the middle. The CDR3 nucleotides are TGTGCCAGCAGCGTACAAGACTACGAGCAGTACTTC. Encoded protein: CASSVQDYEQYF.

This rearrangement joins TRBV29-1 to TRBJ2-7; 7 nucleotides match TRBD1. The CDR3 consists of 14 residues. Germline CDR1 reads SQVTM; CDR2 reads ANQGSEA. The V gene end was trimmed by 5 bases and the J gene end by 6 bases; junction bases not matched to a gene: 13. The CDR3 DNA is TGCAGCGTTTCCCTAAACAGGGGATTTGGCGAGCAGTACTTC. It is translated as CSVSLNRGFGEQYF.

J is TRBJ1-1 and V is TRBV6-5; no reliable D call. The CDR3 consists of 16 residues. The V end was cut by 2 bases, the J end by 0 bases, with 13 bases between. Germline-derived CDR1 and CDR2 are MNHEY and SVGAGI. CDR3 DNA sequence: TGTGCCAGCAGTTACGGTTGGGCAGCCCTGAACACTGAAGCTTTCTTT. Translating gives CASSYGWAALNTEAFF.

The chain couples TRBV10-1 to TRBJ2-3; TRBD2 matches 10 bases. V gave up 8 bases and J gave up 3 bases; unmatched junction bases: 5. Germline V gene data show CDR1 as WNHNN and CDR2 as SYGVQD (reference sequence). The CDR3 contains 14 residues. The CDR3 region has the DNA TGCGCCAGCCAATCTAGCGGGGGTACAGATACGCAGTATTTT. It translates to CASQSSGGTDTQYF.

This chain joins TRBV19 and TRBJ2-2, with TRBD2 as a possible D gene (6 bases). V was trimmed by 4 bases and J by 6 bases, leaving 6 bases between them. CDR1 is LNHDA, CDR2 SQIVND, per germline (reference sequence). This CDR3 has 12 residues. The CDR3 here is CASSRGAGELFF. In nucleotides, the CDR3 is TGTGCCAGTAGTAGGGGGGCCGGGGAGCTGTTTTTT.

V is TRBV5-5 and J is TRBJ1-5, with TRBD1 identical over 10 bases. The CDR3 totals 17 residues. V shed 0 bases, J shed 4 bases, and the junction held 7 bases outside the gene matches. Germline V lookup: CDR1 SGHKS, CDR2 YYEKEE (reference sequence). The DNA of the CDR3 is TGTGCCAGCAGCTTGGGAACCGGGACAGGGGTTAATCAGCCCCAGCATTTT. Translated: CASSLGTGTGVNQPQHF.

The chain uses TRBV6-2 or TRBV6-3 and TRBJ2-5; D not certain. This CDR3 is 14 amino acids long. Germline V lookup: CDR1 MNHEY, CDR2 SVGEGT. V was shortened by 4 bases and J by 1 base, with 10 bases between the two germline ends. The CDR3 sequence is CASSFGRSQETQYF. CDR3 sequence (DNA): TGTGCCAGCAGTTTTGGGCGAAGCCAAGAGACCCAGTACTTC.

This clone was observed many times. This chain connects TRBV4-2 to TRBJ1-4; TRBD1 matches 9 bases. Per the germline V gene, CDR1 is LGHNA and CDR2 is YNFKEQ. The CDR3 extends over 17 amino acids. With 0 bases clipped from V and 4 bases from J, the junction kept 6 bases outside the gene matches. The DNA of the CDR3 is TGTGCCAGCAGCCAAGACGTAAGACAGGGGGGTAATGAAAAACTGTTTTTT. It specifies CASSQDVRQGGNEKLFF.

The chain employs TRBV11-2 and TRBJ2-7, with D possibly TRBD2 on 5 matching bases. V was shortened by 8 bases and J by 0 bases, with 11 bases between the two germline ends. From germline, CDR1 is SGHAT and CDR2 FQNNGV. This CDR3 has 13 residues. The CDR3 DNA is TGTGCCAGCTCCCTCGGGGACTCCTACGAGCAGTACTTC. It encodes CASSLGDSYEQYF. Full variable domain (missing parts from reference TRBV11-2 and TRBJ2-7): EAGVAQSPRYKIIEKRQSVAFWCNPISGHATLYWYQQILGQGPKLLIQFQNNGVVDDSQLPKDRFSAERLKGVDSTLKIQPAKLEDSAVYLCASSLGDSYEQYFGPGTRLTVT.

The J gene is TRBJ2-3, the V gene TRBV5-1, with 7 bases that match TRBD1. This CDR3 has 14 amino acids. The germline gives CDR1 SGHRS, CDR2 YFSETQ. The V and J ends lost 3 bases and 3 bases, in that order; junction bases with no gene match: 4. CDR3 bases: TGCGCCAGCAGCTCGTCGGACAGGACAGATACGCAGTATTTT. Protein product: CASSSSDRTDTQYF.

The chain carries TRBV5-4 and TRBJ2-5; no firm D call. Germline-derived CDR1 and CDR2 are SGHNT and YYREEE (reference sequence). Trimming removed 1 base at V and 4 bases at J, with 8 bases between. The CDR3 runs to 13 residues. The chain's CDR3 is CASSLIGGETQYF. DNA for the CDR3: TGTGCCAGCAGCTTGATCGGTGGAGAGACCCAGTACTTC.

The chain recombines TRBV6-5 with TRBJ2-2; D possibly corresponds to TRBD1 (5 bases). Trimming took off 6 bases at V and 7 bases at J, with 18 bases between the two ends. Germline assignment: CDR1 MNHEY and CDR2 SVGAGI. This CDR3 comprises 15 residues. The CDR3 loop reads CASRGSRVALGELFF. CDR3 DNA sequence: TGTGCCAGCAGGGGGTCCAGGGTTGCCCTCGGGGAGCTGTTTTTT.

This chain uses TRBV24-1 with TRBJ2-1, with 12 bases fitting TRBD2. Germline V gives CDR1 KGHDR, CDR2 SFDVKD. The J segment lost 6 bases and the V segment lost 7 bases, leaving 6 bases of the junction unmatched. There are 15 residues in the CDR3. The CDR3 loop reads CATSLAGGRLNEQFF. The DNA for the CDR3 is TGTGCCACCAGCCTAGCGGGAGGGCGTCTCAATGAGCAGTTCTTC.

The CDR3 region has the DNA TGTGCCAGCAGCTTCCTCGACAGGGCCCCCTACGAGCAGTACTTC. It specifies CASSFLDRAPYEQYF. The V and J genes are TRBV5-4 and TRBJ2-7, with 7 bases matching TRBD1. The CDR3 totals 15 residues. The J segment lost 2 bases and the V segment lost 2 bases, leaving 7 bases of the junction unmatched. Per germline, CDR1 SGHNT and CDR2 YYREEE (reference sequence).

The rearrangement links TRBV7-3 to TRBJ1-1, with D unclear. There are 12 residues in the CDR3. The germline V gene encodes CDR1 SGHTA and CDR2 FQGTGA. Trimming left V 8 bases short and J 4 bases short, with 11 bases between. CDR3 residues: CASSSPGTEAFF. The CDR3 DNA follows: TGTGCCAGCTCCTCCCCGGGCACTGAAGCTTTCTTT.

The rearrangement uses TRBV5-1 and TRBJ2-2, with D possibly being TRBD2 (5 bases). V shed 1 base and J shed 1 base, with 8 bases lying between them. Germline V lookup: CDR1 SGHRS, CDR2 YFSETQ. This CDR3 has 15 residues. The CDR3 sequence: CASSLWGVNTGELFF. CDR3 DNA: TGCGCCAGCAGCTTGTGGGGAGTGAACACCGGGGAGCTGTTTTTT.

The rearrangement links TRBV29-1 to TRBJ2-3; 14 positions match TRBD2. The junction had 3 bases not matched to a gene; V was cut back by 4 bases and J by 6 bases. The CDR3 totals 14 residues. The germline V gene has CDR1 SQVTM and CDR2 ANQGSEA. Here the CDR3 DNA reads TGCAGCGTTGGACTAGCGGGAGGGCCGGATACGCAGTATTTT. Its translation: CSVGLAGGPDTQYF.

This chain links TRBV28 with TRBJ2-5; D remains unclear. Germline V gene data show CDR1 as MDHEN and CDR2 as SYDVKM. The CDR3 runs 15 residues. V dropped 2 bases and J dropped 2 bases, with 12 bases sitting between them. The DNA for the CDR3 is TGTGCCAGCAGTTTAGAACAGTTTCTGCAAGAGACCCAGTACTTC. It encodes CASSLEQFLQETQYF.

The chain recombines TRBV4-1 with TRBJ2-2; a possible D gene is TRBD1 (5 bases). The length of the CDR3 is 15 residues. V lost 6 bases and J lost 2, with 13 bases in between. The germline gives CDR1 MGHRA, CDR2 YSYEKL. This CDR3 reads CASRTQEFNTGELFF. CDR3 bases: TGCGCCAGCAGGACACAGGAGTTTAACACCGGGGAGCTGTTTTTT.